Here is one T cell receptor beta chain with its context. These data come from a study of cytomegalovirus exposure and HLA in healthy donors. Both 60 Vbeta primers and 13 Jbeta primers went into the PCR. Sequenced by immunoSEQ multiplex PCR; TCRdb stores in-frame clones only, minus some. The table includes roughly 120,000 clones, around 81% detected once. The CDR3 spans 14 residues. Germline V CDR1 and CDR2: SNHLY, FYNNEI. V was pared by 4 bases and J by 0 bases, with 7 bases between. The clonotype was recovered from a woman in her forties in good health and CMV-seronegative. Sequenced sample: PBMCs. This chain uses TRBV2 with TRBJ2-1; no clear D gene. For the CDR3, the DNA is TGTGCCAGCAGTGGCGGTTACTCCTACAATGAGCAGTTCTTC. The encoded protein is CASSGGYSYNEQFF.